This TCR beta chain was profiled in a study of cytomegalovirus exposure and HLA in healthy donors. In regard to this clone: The antigen is undetermined.

Primers included in the PCR were 60 Vbeta and 13 Jbeta primers. As handled by the study authors: Later, an analysis found about 80 million unique TCR beta chains, and about 10 million of these were shared. TCRdb keeps only in-frame clones here, not all; method: immunoSEQ multiplex PCR. V, J and clone size were drawn from that table, and D and trimming were deduced from the DNA. Here the sample spans 90,000 to 100,000 clones, around 80% being singletons. V lost 4 bases, J lost 7 bases, and 5 bases stayed unmatched. There are 13 residues in the CDR3. CDR1 and CDR2 from the germline V gene are ENHRY and SYGVKD. Study-level findings and limits: Researchers left out some V segments, among them TRBV6-2 and TRBV6-3, as indistinguishable. CMV antigen specificity was confirmed in vitro for a few CMV-associated chains. A later analysis linked a missense variant in DCLRE1C to the trimming of TCR beta V and J genes.

The sequencing sample was made of PBMCs. The source of this sequence is a woman aged 55-69 years in good health and CMV-seronegative. This chain connects TRBV10-3 to TRBJ1-2; TRBD1 aligns across 8 bases. The CDR3 DNA is TGTGCCATCAGTGCGGGACAGGAACCTGGCTACACCTTC. It is translated as CAISAGQEPGYTF.